These T cell receptor beta chains were read from a single sample in a study of CD8 T cells in ankylosing spondylitis. From the 5' RACE reads, TCRdb called clonotypes with MiXCR, one entry per CDR3 protein. The sample carries some 52,000 distinct CDR3 sequences, less than 8.5% recorded once. Sequencing was done on a sample of blood, either unsorted or a sorted T cell fraction (not recorded which). The receptors were gathered from a female donor with ankylosing spondylitis or in good health (not recorded which). Both conserved end residues are part of each CDR3. A D gene is named only where the DNA matches it firmly. The size field reads once, few, many, or a class for an expanded clone.

many	TRBV20-1	NA	TRBJ1-1	CSARGAVSYTEAFF	TGCAGTGCTAGAGGGGCGGTTAGTTACACTGAAGCTTTCTTT
many	TRBV5-1	TRBD2	TRBJ2-3	CASSFTSGYNTQYF	TGCGCCAGCAGCTTCACTAGCGGGTATAATACGCAGTATTTT
many	TRBV28	NA	TRBJ1-6	CASRTAREAGYNSPLHF	TGTGCCAGCAGAACAGCGAGGGAGGCCGGTTATAATTCACCCCTCCACTTT
many	TRBV7-2	TRBD2	TRBJ2-3	CASRASGGDTQYF	TGTGCCAGCAGGGCTAGCGGGGGAGATACGCAGTATTTT
many	TRBV4-3	NA	TRBJ1-1	CASSQDEEGRRGRNTEAFF	TGCGCCAGCAGCCAAGATGAAGAGGGACGGAGGGGCAGGAACACTGAAGCTTTCTTT
many	TRBV5-4	NA	TRBJ1-3	CASSLPAASGNTIYF	TGTGCCAGCAGCTTACCAGCCGCCTCTGGAAACACCATATATTTT
many	TRBV14	NA	TRBJ1-1	CASSQVEGGEAFF	TGTGCCAGCAGCCAAGTCGAGGGTGGTGAAGCTTTCTTT
many	TRBV25-1	NA	TRBJ2-3	CASSLPRGGDTQYF	TGTGCCAGCAGCTTACCCAGAGGTGGAGATACGCAGTATTTT
many	TRBV20-1	TRBD1	TRBJ1-1	CSARGDRGLRGTEAFF	TGCAGTGCCCGGGGGGACAGGGGGCTTCGTGGGACTGAAGCTTTCTTT
many	TRBV5-1	TRBD2	TRBJ2-1	CASRLLSGGYNEQFF	TGCGCCAGCAGGCTTCTCAGCGGGGGATACAATGAGCAGTTCTTC
many	TRBV4-2	NA	TRBJ1-3	CASSQGGPIQGNTIYF	TGTGCCAGCAGCCAAGGAGGTCCAATACAGGGAAACACCATATATTTT
many	TRBV12-3/TRBV12-4	NA	TRBJ1-2	CASSFGSTQSIANYGYTF	TGTGCCAGCAGTTTCGGCAGCACCCAATCAATCGCTAACTATGGCTACACCTTC
many	TRBV3-1	NA	TRBJ1-2	CASSPDWYGYTF	TGTGCCAGCAGCCCAGATTGGTATGGCTACACCTTC
few	TRBV7-2	NA	TRBJ2-1	CASSSYIDSYNEQFF	TGTGCCAGCAGCTCTTACATCGACAGCTACAATGAGCAGTTCTTC
many	TRBV3-1	TRBD1	TRBJ1-1	CASSQDRGTGTNTEAFF	TGTGCCAGCAGCCAAGATCGAGGGACAGGGACGAACACTGAAGCTTTCTTT
few	TRBV7-2	NA	TRBJ2-3	CASSLLEPGDTQYF	TGTGCCAGCAGCTTACTAGAACCGGGAGATACGCAGTATTTT
many	TRBV10-3	NA	TRBJ1-6	CAIRSSYNSPLHF	TGTGCCATCCGGAGCTCCTATAATTCACCCCTCCACTTT